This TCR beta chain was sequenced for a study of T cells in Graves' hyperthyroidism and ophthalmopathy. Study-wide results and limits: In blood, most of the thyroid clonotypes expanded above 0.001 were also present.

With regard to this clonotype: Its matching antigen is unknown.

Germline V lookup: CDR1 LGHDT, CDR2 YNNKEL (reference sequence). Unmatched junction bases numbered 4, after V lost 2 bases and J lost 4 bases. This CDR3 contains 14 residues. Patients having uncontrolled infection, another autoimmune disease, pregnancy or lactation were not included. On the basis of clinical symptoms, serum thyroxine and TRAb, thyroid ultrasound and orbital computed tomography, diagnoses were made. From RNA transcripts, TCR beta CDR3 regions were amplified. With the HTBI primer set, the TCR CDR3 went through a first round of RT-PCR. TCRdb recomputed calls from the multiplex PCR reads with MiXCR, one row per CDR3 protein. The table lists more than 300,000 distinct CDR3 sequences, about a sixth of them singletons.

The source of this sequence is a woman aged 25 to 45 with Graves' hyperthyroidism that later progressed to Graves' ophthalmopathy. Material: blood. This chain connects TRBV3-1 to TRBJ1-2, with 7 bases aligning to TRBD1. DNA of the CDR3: TGTGCCAGCAGCCAATTACAGGGGCTCTATGGCTACACCTTC. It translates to CASSQLQGLYGYTF.